The text below deals with one T cell receptor beta chain. Sequencing used immunoSEQ multiplex PCR; TCRdb keeps in-frame clones, though not all of them. The repertoire holds approximately 77,000 clones, with 80% to 90% as singletons. These data come from a study of blood T cell repertoires in COVID-19. Study background: Donors in the United States, Italy and Spain gave samples during acute or convalescent COVID-19.

Germline V gene data show CDR1 as SGHRS and CDR2 as YFSETQ. Trimming took 3 bases from V and 2 from J, leaving 16 bases between them. The length of the CDR3 is 16 residues. Sequencing used peripheral blood. The V gene is TRBV5-1, the J gene TRBJ2-3; the D gene is possibly TRBD1 (5 bases). This TCR was recovered from a woman aged 60 to 75 with acute or convalescent COVID-19. Written as DNA, the CDR3 is TGCGCCAGCAGCTCCATGGACAATCTACTCACAGATACGCAGTATTTT. Residues: CASSSMDNLLTDTQYF.